Listed here are 20 T cell receptor beta chains from one sample, sequenced in a study of vaccination and CD4 T cells after COVID-19. An Oncomine TCR Beta short-read assay was used to sequence the DNA from cultured CD4+ T cells. Via MiXCR, TCRdb re-called the PCR reads, giving one row per CDR3 protein. The sample contains under 20,000 distinct CDR3 sequences, around 52% of which appear only once. Regarding time point: late sampling 161 to 241 days after vaccination in a few convalescent patients. Treatment indicated: approximately nine-day PBMC culture with coronavirus spike peptide pools or control peptides (ViraFEST assay). These TCRs' antigens remain unknown. This material consisted of CD4+ T cells from blood, cultured in vitro, taken about 7 months after SARS-CoV-2 vaccination. These receptors were obtained from a human donor who had recovered from COVID-19.

The CDR3 sequence: CATSDRTSYGYTF. As DNA, the CDR3 is TGTGCCACCAGTGATAGGACAAGCTATGGCTACACCTTC. The V gene is TRBV24-1, the J gene TRBJ1-2, with D possibly TRBD1 on 5 matching bases. Trimming took off 3 bases at V and 4 bases at J, with 8 bases between the two ends. This CDR3 contains 13 residues. The germline V gene has CDR1 KGHDR and CDR2 SFDVKD.

CDR3: CASSLSQGMYNYGYTF. CDR3 nucleotides: TGTGCCAGCAGTTTGAGTCAGGGAATGTACAACTATGGCTACACCTTC. The chain combines TRBV27 with TRBJ1-2, with a tentative D call TRBD1 (5 bases). Trimming removed 3 bases at V and 2 bases at J, with 16 bases between. In germline, CDR1 is MNHEY, CDR2 SMNVEV (reference sequence). This CDR3 comprises 16 residues.

The chain joins TRBV20-1 to TRBJ1-5; D is undetermined. The CDR3 sequence is 15 residues long. Trimming stripped 0 bases from V and 2 bases from J, with 11 bases between. CDR1 is DFQATT and CDR2 is SNEGSKA in the germline V gene (reference sequence). This CDR3 reads CSARDRQRGNQPQHF. The CDR3 region has the DNA TGCAGTGCTAGAGACAGGCAAAGGGGCAATCAGCCCCAGCATTTT.

V and J are TRBV7-9 and TRBJ2-3; D perhaps matches TRBD2 (7 bases). Per the germline V gene, CDR1 is SEHNR and CDR2 is FQNEAQ (reference sequence). The germline V and J ends were trimmed by 5 bases and 1 base, with 16 bases remaining between them. The CDR3 sequence is 16 residues long. The CDR3 region is CASSTQGGGGTDTQYF. The CDR3 nucleotides read TGTGCCAGCAGCACCCAAGGGGGGGGAGGCACAGATACGCAGTATTTT.

This clonotype was detected only a few times. The chain carries TRBV6-1 and TRBJ2-7, with D perhaps matching TRBD1 (6 bases). The CDR3 sequence is 13 residues long. From germline, CDR1 is MNHNS and CDR2 SASEGT. V lost 6 bases to trimming and J lost 9 bases, with 18 bases between them. CDR3 sequence: CASRDPQGFGQYF. The CDR3 nucleotides are TGTGCCAGCAGGGACCCACAGGGTTTCGGGCAGTACTTC.

V is TRBV20-1 and J is TRBJ2-3; 8 nucleotides line up with TRBD2. The germline V gene encodes CDR1 DFQATT and CDR2 SNEGSKA (reference sequence). J was trimmed by 3 bases and V by 1 base; bases with no gene match: 6. The CDR3 contains 15 residues. The CDR3 here is CSARVLRGGTDTQYF. The DNA for the CDR3 is TGCAGTGCTAGAGTTCTTCGGGGGGGTACAGATACGCAGTATTTT.

By its share, this clonotype is medium-sized. This chain uses TRBV20-1 with TRBJ1-2; D unclear. Germline-derived CDR1 and CDR2 are DFQATT and SNEGSKA (reference sequence). Trimming left V 3 bases short and J 2 bases short, with 10 bases between. The CDR3 totals 13 residues. The CDR3 DNA reads TGCAGTGCTAGGTCAGAGGTCAACTATGGCTACACCTTC. This codes for CSARSEVNYGYTF.

The rearrangement joins TRBV15 to TRBJ1-5, with no clear D. CDR1 and CDR2 (germline): LNHNV, YYDKDF (reference sequence). V lost 0 bases and J 0 bases, leaving 15 bases between the germline ends. This CDR3 is 18 amino acids long. The CDR3 sequence: CATSRDLASSNSNQPQHF. CDR3 coding DNA: TGTGCCACCAGCAGAGATCTCGCCAGTTCTAATAGCAATCAGCCCCAGCATTTT.

V is TRBV29-1 and J is TRBJ1-1; D call uncertain. V lost 7 bases and J 4 bases, leaving 7 bases between the germline ends. CDR1 is SQVTM, CDR2 ANQGSEA, per germline. The CDR3 runs to 10 residues. DNA of the CDR3: TGCAGCGGGCAGGTCACTGAAGCTTTCTTT. It translates to CSGQVTEAFF.

The chain uses TRBV15 and TRBJ1-2; D ambiguous. Germline V lookup: CDR1 LNHNV, CDR2 YYDKDF (reference sequence). This CDR3 is built from 12 residues. The germline V and J ends were trimmed by 0 bases and 5 bases, with 4 bases remaining between them. CDR3 residues: CATSREQYGYTF. CDR3 sequence (DNA): TGTGCCACCAGCAGAGAGCAGTATGGCTACACCTTC.

The rearrangement joins TRBV20-1 to TRBJ1-5, with D perhaps matching TRBD1 (6 bases). Trimming cost V 0 bases and J 1 base, with 10 bases left between them. This CDR3 contains 15 residues. The germline V gene has CDR1 DFQATT and CDR2 SNEGSKA (reference sequence). In nucleotides, the CDR3 is TGCAGTGCTAGAGAAACCAGGGGAAGCAATCAGCCCCAGCATTTT. This codes for CSARETRGSNQPQHF.

This clonotype has a handful of counts. The chain joins TRBV20-1 to TRBJ1-3, with D maybe TRBD1 (6 bases). V lost 6 bases and J 2 bases, leaving 14 bases between the germline ends. This CDR3 has 14 amino acids. Germline V gene lookup returns CDR1 DFQATT and CDR2 SNEGSKA (reference sequence). As DNA, the CDR3 is TGCAGTGCCTCCAGGGGTAGGCCTGGAAACACCATATATTTT. Translating it yields CSASRGRPGNTIYF.

The chain links TRBV7-2 to TRBJ2-1, with 9 bases lining up with TRBD1. The CDR3 length is 15 residues. The V gene end was trimmed by 4 bases and the J gene end by 6 bases; junction bases not matched to a gene: 7. The germline CDR1 and CDR2 sequences are SGHTA and FQGNSA. CDR3 region: CASSSGTGSGNEQFF. CDR3 in DNA: TGTGCCAGCAGCTCCGGGACAGGGTCGGGCAATGAGCAGTTCTTC.

The chain carries TRBV6-1 and TRBJ1-1; D is ambiguous. Germline CDR1 reads MNHNS; CDR2 reads SASEGT. Trimming left V 2 bases short and J 7 bases short, with 8 bases between. The CDR3 has 12 residues. The CDR3 protein is CASSELQIEAFF. The DNA of the CDR3 is TGTGCCAGCAGTGAACTTCAGATTGAAGCTTTCTTT.

The chain carries TRBV10-3 and TRBJ1-5; 11 bases are shared with TRBD1. V lost 3 bases, J lost 4 bases, and 5 bases stayed unmatched. The germline V gene has CDR1 ENHRY and CDR2 SYGVKD. The CDR3 covers 16 residues. The CDR3 protein is CAISDGDRGGNQPQHF. The CDR3 DNA sequence: TGTGCCATCAGTGATGGGGACAGGGGGGGAAATCAGCCCCAGCATTTT.

This clonotype was detected only a few times. The chain joins TRBV7-8 to TRBJ1-1, with TRBD1 as a possible D gene (5 bases). V dropped 2 bases and J dropped 6 bases, with 16 bases sitting between them. The CDR3 spans 15 residues. Germline CDR1 and CDR2: SGHVS and FQNEAQ. The CDR3 here is CASSLFGGEAPEAFF. The DNA for the CDR3 is TGTGCCAGCAGCTTATTCGGGGGAGAGGCGCCTGAAGCTTTCTTT.

This chain joins TRBV20-1 and TRBJ2-2, with D uncertain. The CDR3 has 14 amino acids. V lost 1 base and J lost 4, with 10 bases in between. CDR1 is DFQATT, CDR2 SNEGSKA, per germline (reference sequence). The CDR3 here is CSARVNQSTGELFF. CDR3 in DNA: TGCAGTGCTAGAGTAAACCAATCCACCGGGGAGCTGTTTTTT.

This clonotype was detected only a few times. J is TRBJ1-1 and V is TRBV7-2, with a weak D call TRBD1 (6 bases). The V gene's germline CDR1 is SGHTA and CDR2 FQGNSA. This CDR3 has 13 amino acids. Trimming took off 4 bases at V and 4 bases at J, with 10 bases between the two ends. CDR3 in amino acids: CASSSRGPTEAFF. The CDR3 DNA is TGTGCCAGCAGCTCCAGGGGACCCACTGAAGCTTTCTTT.

This clonotype was seen a handful of times. The chain uses TRBV19 and TRBJ1-5, with a tentative D call TRBD1 (5 bases). Trimming took off 2 bases at V and 10 bases at J, with 15 bases between the two ends. The CDR3 has 14 residues. Germline CDR1 is LNHDA and CDR2 is SQIVND (reference sequence). The CDR3 is CASSILPQGGPQHF. In DNA form, the CDR3 reads TGTGCCAGTAGTATACTCCCGCAGGGAGGACCCCAGCATTTT.

This clonotype has more than one count but fewer than ten. The chain employs TRBV20-1 and TRBJ2-7, with D perhaps matching TRBD2 (6 bases). CDR1 is DFQATT and CDR2 is SNEGSKA in the germline V gene (reference sequence). The CDR3 has 16 amino acids. Trimming took off 2 bases at V and 1 base at J, with 18 bases between the two ends. The CDR3 protein is CSARPQPKSGSYEQYF. CDR3 DNA: TGCAGTGCTAGACCACAACCCAAGAGCGGGTCCTACGAGCAGTACTTC.